What follows are 16 T cell receptor beta chains derived from one specimen sequenced in a study of T cell clonality in common variable immunodeficiency. The table came from immunoSEQ multiplex PCR; TCRdb's copy has only in-frame clones and leaves some out. The profile covers 25,000 to 40,000 clones, none occurring a single time. Source material: peripheral blood mononuclear cells. The receptor set was obtained from a person between 18 and 69 years old in good health.

At least ten counts were recorded for this clone. The read terminates 3 residues before the CDR3 end, so the remaining end is supplied by the germline J gene. The chain joins TRBV18 to TRBJ1-3; the D gene is possibly TRBD1 (6 bases). The CDR3 length is 15 residues. V dropped 4 bases and J dropped 2 bases, with 12 bases sitting between them. The germline gives CDR1 KGHSH, CDR2 LQKENI. The CDR3 loop reads CASSRDQGTGNTIYF. The part of the CDR3 DNA that was read is TGTGCCAGCTCACGGGACCAGGGGACTGGAAACACC.

This clone has at least ten counts. Read data end 3 residues before the CDR3 end; the end is taken from the germline J gene. The rearrangement joins TRBV5-5 to TRBJ2-7; D might be TRBD1 (5 bases). The ends were cut back, 5 bases at V and 4 bases at J, with 16 bases in the middle. This CDR3 contains 14 residues. The germline V gene has CDR1 SGHKS and CDR2 YYEKEE (reference sequence). Partial CDR3 DNA: TGTGCCAGCAGTCCTAAGGGGTCCACATACGAG. Translating it yields CASSPKGSTYE. The entire CDR3 protein is CASSPKGSTYEQYF. Combining the CDR3 with reference TRBV5-5 and TRBJ2-7 gives the whole variable domain DAGVTQSPTHLIKTRGQQVTLRCSPISGHKSVSWYQQVLGQGPQFIFQYYEKEERGRGNFPDRFSARQFPNYSSELNVNALLLGDSALYLCASSPKGSTYEQYFGPGTRLTVT.

This clone was seen ten or more times. From the germline J gene comes the end of the CDR3, since the read stops 3 residues before it. The chain employs TRBV5-1 and TRBJ1-2; no clear D gene. CDR1 is SGHRS, CDR2 YFSETQ, per germline. The V end lost 3 bases, the J end lost 4 bases, and 10 bases lay between the germline ends. The CDR3 is 13 residues long. The sequenced CDR3 bases are TGCGCCAGCAGCTCTCAGGCAAGCTATGGC. Translation: CASSSQASYG. Given in full, the CDR3 is CASSSQASYGYTF.

In this sample, this clone turned up many times. With the read ending 3 residues before the CDR3 end, the germline J gene is used to fill in that end. The chain combines TRBV6-4 with TRBJ2-3; 7 nucleotides align to TRBD2. Trimming at V came to 9 bases and at J to 4 bases, leaving 4 bases not matched to a gene. CDR1 and CDR2 (germline): MRHNA, SNTAGT. The CDR3 runs to 12 residues. This CDR3 is CASSGRPDTQYF. The part of the CDR3 DNA that was read is TGTGCCAGTAGCGGGCGGCCAGATACG.

Ten or more counts support this clone. The read comes to an end 3 residues before the CDR3 does, leaving the germline J gene to fill in the end. The chain uses TRBV29-1 and TRBJ2-5; D is possibly TRBD1 (5 bases). Germline CDR1 SQVTM, CDR2 ANQGSEA. The CDR3 contains 13 residues. Trimming removed 2 bases from V and 1 base from J, with 8 bases in between. CDR3 DNA (partial): TGCAGCGTTGAACGGACAAGCCAAGAGACC. Translating it yields CSVERTSQET. The whole CDR3 protein is CSVERTSQETQYF.

Ten or more counts support this clone. The read ends 3 residues before the CDR3 terminus; that terminus is restored from the germline J gene. The rearrangement links TRBV4-2 to TRBJ2-7, with TRBD2 as a possible D gene (6 bases). This CDR3 has 16 amino acids. Trimming removed 4 bases at V and 2 bases at J, with 18 bases between. Germline CDR1 reads LGHNA; CDR2 reads YNFKEQ. Incomplete CDR3 DNA: TGTGCCAGCAGCCCCCATGGGGGGACGGGGCCCTACGAG. Its translation: CASSPHGGTGPYE. The whole CDR3 sequence reads CASSPHGGTGPYEQYF.

This clone was recorded at least ten times. The CDR3 end is not reached by the read, which stops 3 residues before it; the germline J gene fills it in. The chain uses TRBV5-1 and TRBJ2-3; 10 nucleotides match TRBD2. The trim removed 4 bases at V and 4 bases at J, leaving 6 bases unmatched. The V gene's germline CDR1 is SGHRS and CDR2 YFSETQ. The CDR3 length is 15 residues. CDR3 residues: CASSLQAGGADTQYF. Incomplete CDR3 DNA: TGCGCCAGCAGCCTACAAGCGGGAGGGGCAGATACG.

Worth noting for this clone: The DNA ends 3 residues before the CDR3 does, and the rest of the CDR3 is filled in from the germline J gene. The V call is TRBV10-1, the J call TRBJ2-7; D uncertain. CDR1 is WNHNN, CDR2 SYGVQD, per germline (reference sequence). V was clipped by 3 bases and J by 3 bases, with 15 bases between them. This CDR3 contains 15 residues. The chain's CDR3 is CASSESPAEIYEQYF. CDR3 bases read: TGCGCCAGCAGTGAAAGTCCCGCGGAGATCTACGAG.

At least ten counts were recorded for this clone. The read terminates 3 residues before the CDR3 end, so the remaining end is supplied by the germline J gene. The chain is built from TRBV19 and TRBJ2-3, with 11 bases fitting TRBD2. This CDR3 has 17 residues. Germline trimming cut 2 bases from V and 6 bases from J; bases unmatched to any gene: 10. Germline V lookup: CDR1 LNHDA, CDR2 SQIVND (reference sequence). CDR3 residues: CASSISLSGRAGDTQYF. The sequenced CDR3 bases are TGTGCCAGTAGTATAAGTCTTAGCGGGAGGGCCGGGGATACG.

The sample holds many counts of this clone. The read falls 3 residues short of the CDR3 end, and the missing part is taken from the germline J gene. The genes are TRBV7-2 and TRBJ1-5; D perhaps matches TRBD1 (5 bases). Looked up from germline, CDR1 is SGHTA and CDR2 is FQGNSA. With 5 bases removed from V and 6 bases from J, the gap between germline ends came to 17 bases. This CDR3 is 15 amino acids long. The CDR3 region is CASSRGVREGQPQHF. The sequenced CDR3 bases are TGTGCCAGCAGCCGGGGGGTCAGGGAAGGTCAGCCC.

There are many counts of this clone. Read sequence stops 3 residues before the CDR3 end, and the germline J gene provides the missing end. V is TRBV6-1 and J is TRBJ2-3; D uncertain. The germline gives CDR1 MNHNS, CDR2 SASEGT. This CDR3 region has 13 residues. The CDR3 bases that were read are TGTGCCAGCAGTGAAAAACAGAAAGAGACG. It yields the protein CASSEKQKET. In full, the CDR3 is CASSEKQKETQYF.

Ten or more counts support this clone. Read coverage stops 3 residues before the CDR3 terminus; the germline J gene supplies the remainder. The J gene is TRBJ2-1, the V gene TRBV20-1; tentatively, D is TRBD1 (5 bases). The ends were cut back, 2 bases at V and 0 bases at J, with 17 bases in the middle. The CDR3 has 17 amino acids. Germline V lookup: CDR1 DFQATT, CDR2 SNEGSKA (reference sequence). The CDR3 spells CSARPLWGPSSYNEQFF. CDR3 bases read: TGCAGTGCTAGACCCCTCTGGGGCCCTAGCTCCTACAATGAG.

This clone was picked up many times. The read stops 3 residues short of the end of the CDR3; the missing end is completed from the germline J gene. The chain recombines TRBV20-1 with TRBJ2-1; D not certain. Germline CDR1 reads DFQATT; CDR2 reads SNEGSKA (reference sequence). This CDR3 region has 14 residues. Trimming cost V 0 bases and J 9 bases, with 15 bases left between them. The CDR3 is CSARDPLRKGEQFF. CDR3 bases read: TGCAGTGCTAGAGATCCCCTTAGGAAGGGTGAG.

This clone was observed at least ten times. One junction end does not reproduce the germline sequence, and a read error may be involved. The read terminates 3 residues ahead of where the CDR3 ends, so the germline J gene completes it. The chain links TRBV4-2 to TRBJ1-4; no clear D. CDR1 LGHNA and CDR2 YNFKEQ come from the germline V gene. This CDR3 region has 13 residues. The sequenced CDR3 bases are TGCGCCAGCAGCCAAGTCGTAAATGAAAAA. This codes for CASSQVVNEK. The full CDR3 is CASSQVVNEKLFF.

This clone came up many times. The sequence runs out 3 residues before the end of the CDR3; the remainder is reconstructed from the germline J gene. The rearrangement joins TRBV5-1 to TRBJ2-7; 7 bases match TRBD2. V lost 3 bases and J lost 5; bases outside the gene matches: 14. Germline V gene data show CDR1 as SGHRS and CDR2 as YFSETQ. This CDR3 contains 16 residues. Partial CDR3 DNA: TGCGCCAGCAGCTCTGGCCTCAGGGACTATAATAACGAG. This codes for CASSSGLRDYNNE. The CDR3 reads in full as CASSSGLRDYNNEQYF.

This clone was detected ten times or more. The missing CDR3 end, 3 residues past where the read stops, is filled in from the germline J gene. The chain links TRBV18 to TRBJ1-2; D is undetermined. The germline V and J ends were trimmed by 1 base and 4 bases, with 19 bases remaining between them. The germline V gene has CDR1 KGHSH and CDR2 LQKENI. There are 17 residues in the CDR3. The covered CDR3 bases are TGTGCCAGCTCACCACGGCAGGCCCGGCAAGGTATCTATGGC. Translated, it gives CASSPRQARQGIYG. The whole CDR3 sequence is CASSPRQARQGIYGYTF.